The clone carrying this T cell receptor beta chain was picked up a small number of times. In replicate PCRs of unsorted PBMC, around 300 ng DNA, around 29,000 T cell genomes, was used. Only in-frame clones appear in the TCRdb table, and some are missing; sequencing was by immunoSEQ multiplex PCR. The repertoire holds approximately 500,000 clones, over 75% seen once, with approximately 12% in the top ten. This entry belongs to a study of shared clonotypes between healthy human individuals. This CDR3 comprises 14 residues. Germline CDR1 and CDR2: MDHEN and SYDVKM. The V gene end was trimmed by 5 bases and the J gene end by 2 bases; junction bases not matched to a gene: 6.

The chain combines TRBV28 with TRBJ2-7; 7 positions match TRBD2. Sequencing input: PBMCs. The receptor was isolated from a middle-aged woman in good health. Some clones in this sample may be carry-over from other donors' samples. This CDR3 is CASSMSGDAYEQYF. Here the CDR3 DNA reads TGTGCCAGCAGTATGAGCGGGGACGCCTACGAGCAGTACTTC.